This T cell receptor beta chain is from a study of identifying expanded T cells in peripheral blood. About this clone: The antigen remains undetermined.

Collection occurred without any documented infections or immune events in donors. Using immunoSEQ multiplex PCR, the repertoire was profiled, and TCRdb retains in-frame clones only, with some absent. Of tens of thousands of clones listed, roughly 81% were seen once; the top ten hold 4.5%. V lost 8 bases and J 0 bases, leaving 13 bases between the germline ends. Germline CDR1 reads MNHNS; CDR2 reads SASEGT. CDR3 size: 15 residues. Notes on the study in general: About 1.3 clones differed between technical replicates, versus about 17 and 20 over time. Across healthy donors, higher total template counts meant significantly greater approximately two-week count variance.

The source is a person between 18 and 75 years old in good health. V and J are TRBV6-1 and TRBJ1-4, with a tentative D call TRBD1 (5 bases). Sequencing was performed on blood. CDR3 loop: CASQGGVATNEKLFF. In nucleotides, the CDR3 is TGTGCCAGCCAGGGTGGGGTCGCAACTAATGAAAAACTGTTTTTT.